This passage covers 18 T cell receptor beta chains from one sample sequenced in a study of blood T cell repertoires in COVID-19. The table came from immunoSEQ multiplex PCR; TCRdb's copy has only in-frame clones and leaves some out. The sample shows 270,000 or so clones, 85% of them seen only once. Sequencing was carried out using peripheral blood. The receptor source for this set is a human donor in a cohort sampled during active COVID-19.

The rearrangement joins TRBV3-1 (or the pseudogene TRBV3-2) to TRBJ2-4; TRBD2 matches 10 bases. The CDR3 loop spans 16 amino acids. Losses at the gene ends were 2 bases for V and 2 bases for J; bases not matched to a gene: 3. The germline V gene encodes CDR1 LGHDT and CDR2 YNNKEL (reference sequence). Here the CDR3 DNA reads TGTGCCAGCAGCCAAAGCGGGAGGGCTTCCAAAAACATTCAGTACTTC. Translating gives CASSQSGRASKNIQYF.

This clone was detected only a few times. J is TRBJ1-6 and V is TRBV7-2, with TRBD1 identical over 9 bases. In germline, CDR1 is SGHTA, CDR2 FQGNSA. This CDR3 is built from 15 residues. The V and J ends lost 7 bases and 9 bases, in that order; junction bases with no gene match: 10. This chain's CDR3 is CASNAGTGLSSPLHF. The CDR3 DNA sequence: TGTGCCAGCAACGCGGGGACAGGGCTGAGTTCACCCCTCCACTTT.

This clone was recorded only once. The genes are TRBV20-1 and TRBJ1-1, with D unresolved. Trimming took off 7 bases at V and 7 bases at J, with 13 bases between the two ends. The CDR3 runs 11 residues. Per germline, CDR1 DFQATT and CDR2 SNEGSKA (reference sequence). CDR3 in DNA: TGCAGTGTCTCACAGCTATTTGAAGCTTTCTTT. Protein: CSVSQLFEAFF.

The rearrangement uses TRBV5-1 and TRBJ2-2, with 13 bases fitting TRBD2. Germline CDR1 and CDR2: SGHRS and YFSETQ. This CDR3 contains 22 residues. The junction had 15 bases not matched to a gene; V was cut back by 0 bases and J by 1 base. CDR3: CASSLAFIGTSGTLLNTGELFF. In DNA, the CDR3 is TGCGCCAGCAGCTTGGCTTTCATAGGGACTAGCGGGACTCTTTTGAACACCGGGGAGCTGTTTTTT.

This clone has just a few counts. This sequence joins TRBV5-1 and TRBJ2-7; D uncertain. Germline CDR1 reads SGHRS; CDR2 reads YFSETQ. V gave up 0 bases and J gave up 2 bases, with 6 bases separating them. This CDR3 region has 13 residues. CDR3 DNA sequence: TGCGCCAGCAGCTTGGAAGCGACCTACGAGCAGTACTTC. Its protein is CASSLEATYEQYF.

This clone was detected only once. This chain joins TRBV25-1 and TRBJ2-1; 9 bases align to TRBD1. In germline, CDR1 is MGHDK, CDR2 SYGVNS. V shed 8 bases, J shed 7 bases, and the junction held 6 bases outside the gene matches. This CDR3 contains 13 residues. This chain's CDR3 is CASRQGESNEQFF. In nucleotides, the CDR3 is TGTGCCAGCCGACAGGGGGAATCGAATGAGCAGTTCTTC.

The J gene is TRBJ2-7, the V gene TRBV30; D is possibly TRBD1 (6 bases). The CDR3 consists of 14 residues. The V end lost 1 base, the J end lost 1 base, and 11 bases lay between the germline ends. Germline V gives CDR1 GTSNPN, CDR2 SVGIG (reference sequence). CDR3 sequence (DNA): TGTGCCTGGAGTGGAAAGGACAGATCCTACGAGCAGTACTTC. Amino acids: CAWSGKDRSYEQYF. The variable domain in full, with the rest retrieved from reference TRBV30 and TRBJ2-7, is SQTIHQWPATLVQPVGSPLSLECTVEGTSNPNLYWYRQAAGRGLQLLFYSVGIGQISSEVPQNLSASRPQDRQFILSSKKLLLSDSGFYLCAWSGKDRSYEQYFGPGTRLTVT.

V gene TRBV7-9 combines with J gene TRBJ2-7, with D unclear. The V gene's germline CDR1 is SEHNR and CDR2 FQNEAQ (reference sequence). The CDR3 runs to 13 residues. The V end lost 6 bases, the J end lost 0 bases, and 9 bases lay between the germline ends. CDR3 amino acids: CASSYEISYEQYF. The CDR3 DNA follows: TGTGCCAGCAGTTACGAGATCTCCTACGAGCAGTACTTC.

The gene calls are TRBV18 and TRBJ2-2; 7 bases agree with TRBD2. Germline CDR1 and CDR2: KGHSH and LQKENI. The V segment lost 4 bases and the J segment 7 bases; nucleotides outside the gene matches: 6. The CDR3 runs to 14 residues. Here the CDR3 DNA reads TGTGCCAGCTCACGAGGACTAGATATCGGGGAGCTGTTTTTT. The encoded protein is CASSRGLDIGELFF.

The chain has TRBV5-1 and TRBJ1-1; D is unclear. CDR3 size: 14 residues. Per the germline V gene, CDR1 is SGHRS and CDR2 is YFSETQ. Trimming left V 2 bases short and J 4 bases short, with 12 bases between. CDR3 sequence reads: CASSFQMRSTEAFF. CDR3 DNA: TGCGCCAGCAGCTTCCAAATGAGGAGCACTGAAGCTTTCTTT.

The rearrangement links TRBV9 to TRBJ2-3; 16 nucleotides align to TRBD2. This CDR3 is built from 17 residues. The J segment lost 5 bases and the V segment lost 3 bases, leaving 6 bases of the junction unmatched. The germline V gene has CDR1 SGDLS and CDR2 YYNGEE. Here the CDR3 DNA reads TGTGCCAGCAGCGCGGGACTAGCGGGAGGGCCGCAAGATACGCAGTATTTT. It translates to CASSAGLAGGPQDTQYF. Drawing the rest from reference TRBV9 and TRBJ2-3, the complete variable domain is DSGVTQTPKHLITATGQRVTLRCSPRSGDLSVYWYQQSLDQGLQFLIQYYNGEERAKGNILERFSAQQFPDLHSELNLSSLELGDSALYFCASSAGLAGGPQDTQYFGPGTRLTVL.

This clone was observed a single time. The V call is TRBV7-2, the J call TRBJ2-3; 10 bases align to TRBD2. The germline V gene encodes CDR1 SGHTA and CDR2 FQGNSA. The CDR3 is 18 amino acids. With V trimmed by 3 bases and J by 5 bases, 14 bases remained unmatched. The CDR3 sequence: CASSFPTSGAPSVDTQYF. The CDR3 DNA is TGTGCCAGCAGCTTCCCTACTAGCGGGGCGCCATCAGTAGATACGCAGTATTTT. Variable domain in full (rest from reference TRBV7-2 and TRBJ2-3): GAGVSQSPSNKVTEKGKDVELRCDPISGHTALYWYRQSLGQGLEFLIYFQGNSAPDKSGLPSDRFSAERTGGSVSTLTIQRTQQEDSAVYLCASSFPTSGAPSVDTQYFGPGTRLTVL.

The chain couples TRBV3-1 (or the pseudogene TRBV3-2) to TRBJ1-4; TRBD1 aligns across 7 bases. Germline V gene sequence: CDR1 LGHDT, CDR2 YNNKEL (reference sequence). The CDR3 runs 15 residues. The V gene end was trimmed by 2 bases and the J gene end by 5 bases; junction bases not matched to a gene: 5. The CDR3: CASSQRRGDNEKLFF. Written as DNA, the CDR3 is TGTGCCAGCAGCCAACGCAGGGGGGACAATGAAAAACTGTTTTTT.

V gene TRBV2 combines with J gene TRBJ2-3; a weak D match, TRBD2 (5 bases). This CDR3 region has 15 residues. Trimming cost V 10 bases and J 2 bases, with 19 bases left between them. The germline V gene encodes CDR1 SNHLY and CDR2 FYNNEI. CDR3 in DNA: TGTGCCACCAGAGAGCGCCCGGGGTCCACAGATACGCAGTATTTT. Amino acid sequence: CATRERPGSTDTQYF.

The chain links TRBV10-2 to TRBJ1-2; 10 nucleotides agree with TRBD1. Germline values: CDR1 WSHSY, CDR2 SAAADI. The J segment lost 8 bases and the V segment lost 2 bases, leaving 5 bases of the junction unmatched. This CDR3 contains 14 residues. The CDR3 loop reads CASSERQGAEGYTF. The CDR3 DNA reads as TGCGCCAGCAGTGAGAGACAGGGGGCAGAAGGCTACACCTTC.

The chain carries TRBV6-5 and TRBJ1-5, with unresolved D. Trimming took 6 bases from V and 3 from J, leaving 9 bases between them. The CDR3 extends over 13 amino acids. CDR1 and CDR2 from the germline V gene are MNHEY and SVGAGI. The CDR3 nucleotides read TGTGCCAGCAGCCTAAGTTCCAATCAGCCCCAGCATTTT. Its translation: CASSLSSNQPQHF.

The CDR3 coding sequence is TGTGCCAGCAGCTTGACTAGACCCACAGATACGCAGTATTTT. Encoded protein: CASSLTRPTDTQYF. V is TRBV7-8 and J is TRBJ2-3, with D possibly being TRBD2 (6 bases). The CDR3 covers 14 residues. In germline, CDR1 is SGHVS, CDR2 FQNEAQ. V lost 3 bases, J lost 2 bases, and 9 bases lay in between.

The chain has TRBV5-5 and TRBJ1-1; a weak D match, TRBD1 (5 bases). The V end was cut by 3 bases, the J end by 1 base, with 10 bases between. This CDR3 spans 14 amino acids. CDR1 and CDR2 (germline): SGHKS, YYEKEE (reference sequence). The CDR3 reads CASSSGGTNTEAFF. The CDR3 nucleotides read TGTGCCAGCAGCTCCGGGGGGACGAACACTGAAGCTTTCTTT.